This TCR beta chain was identified in a study of T cell responses to AZD1222 COVID-19 vaccine. Method: immunoSEQ multiplex PCR; TCRdb's copy keeps in-frame clones and lacks some. Of 95,000 to 100,000 clones listed, more than 75% are singletons. The CDR3 consists of 15 residues. Germline loops: CDR1 LNHDA, CDR2 SQIVND (reference sequence). V lost 6 bases to trimming and J lost 5 bases; unmatched junction nucleotides: 10. Sequenced here: peripheral blood, sampled on day 0 of AZD1222 vaccination. The sequence derives from an adult in good health. This chain uses TRBV19 with TRBJ2-1; 7 bases are shared with TRBD2. CDR3 amino acids: CASRGLGPRNNEQFF. In nucleotides, the CDR3 is TGTGCCAGTAGAGGACTAGGTCCGCGAAACAATGAGCAGTTCTTC.